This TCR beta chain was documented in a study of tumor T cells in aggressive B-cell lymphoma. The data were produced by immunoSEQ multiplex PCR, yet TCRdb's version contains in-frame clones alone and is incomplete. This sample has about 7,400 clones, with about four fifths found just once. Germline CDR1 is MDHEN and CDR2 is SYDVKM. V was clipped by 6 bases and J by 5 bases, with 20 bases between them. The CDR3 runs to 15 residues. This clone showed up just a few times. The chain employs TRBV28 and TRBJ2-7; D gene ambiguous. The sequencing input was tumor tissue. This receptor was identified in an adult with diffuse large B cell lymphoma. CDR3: CASSPPIPLPDEQYF. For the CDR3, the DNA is TGTGCCAGCAGCCCCCCAATTCCCCTACCGGACGAGCAGTACTTC. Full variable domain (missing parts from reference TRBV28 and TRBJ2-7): DVKVTQSSRYLVKRTGEKVFLECVQDMDHENMFWYRQDPGLGLRLIYFSYDVKMKEKGDIPEGYSVSREKKERFSLILESASTNQTSMYLCASSPPIPLPDEQYFGPGTRLTVT.